What follows describes a single T cell receptor beta chain. Its specificity is not known. Reverse transcription of roughly 0.45 to 1 ug RNA was carried out with random hexamers. MiXCR, applied by TCRdb to the immunoSEQ multiplex PCR reads, yields one record per CDR3 protein. In the table there are roughly 250,000 distinct CDR3 sequences, 96% of which are singletons. TEMRA cells were FACS-enriched, unlike CD8+ and CD4+ T cells, which were negatively isolated. This sample was taken from a study of CD8 T cells in Susac syndrome. At the level of the study: Patients with Susac syndrome were therapy-naive, on corticosteroids, or on intravenous immunoglobulin alone at blood draw.

Study-wide results and caveats: Repertoires of Susac syndrome CD4+ T cells lacked clonal expansion.

The V end was cut by 0 bases, the J end by 1 base, with 7 bases between. This CDR3 has 14 residues. Germline V CDR1 and CDR2: DFQATT, SNEGSKA (reference sequence). Input material: CD4+ T cells from PBMCs. The rearrangement links TRBV20-1 to TRBJ2-1; the D is unclear. This TCR was sampled from a human donor with Susac syndrome. The CDR3 DNA is TGCAGTGCTAGAGAAGTTGCGTCCTACAATGAGCAGTTCTTC. As protein: CSAREVASYNEQFF.